A selection of T cell receptor beta chains follows, all from one sample in a study of shared clonotypes between healthy human individuals. Generated by immunoSEQ multiplex PCR, the TCRdb table keeps only in-frame clones and is missing some. This sample carries over 700,000 clones, 55% to 75% of them seen once, and the ten largest clones take approximately 1.7%. The specimen sequenced was memory CD4+ T cells sorted from blood. Source of these receptors: a young woman in good health. The CDR3 runs from the conserved cysteine through the conserved F or W. A D gene is named only where the DNA matches it firmly. Clone size is stated in some rows and not others, as once, few, many or a class when expanded.

.	TRBV27	TRBJ1-5	.	TGTGCCAGCAGTTCCCGGGACACGGGGAATCAGCCCCAGCATTTT	CASSSRDTGNQPQHF
.	TRBV2	TRBJ1-5	few	TGTGCCAGCATGTGGGGGGGAGGTCAGCCCCAGCATTTT	CASMWGGGQPQHF
TRBD1	TRBV7-2	TRBJ2-7	.	TGTGCCAGCAGGGCCCAGGGGGCAGTCCTCTACGAGCAGTACTTC	CASRAQGAVLYEQYF
.	TRBV28	TRBJ1-2	.	TGTGCCAGCAGCCCCGGGGGGGTTCGAGGAAAGGGCTATGGCTACACCTTC	CASSPGGVRGKGYGYTF
.	TRBV7-2	TRBJ1-3	few	TGTGCCAGCAGCTCGACAGTGCTTACTGGAAACACCATATATTTT	CASSSTVLTGNTIYF
.	TRBV5-8	TRBJ1-1	.	TGTGCCAGCAGCTCCATCTCAGCCCCGTTGGACACTGAAGCTTTCTTT	CASSSISAPLDTEAFF
.	TRBV5-4	TRBJ1-1	.	TGTGCCAGCAGCCCTGGCGAGATTAGCACTGAAGCTTTCTTT	CASSPGEISTEAFF
TRBD2	TRBV7-9	TRBJ2-5	.	TGTGCCAGCAGCTCCCCGGTTGCGGGAGGCCATACGGGCCAAGAGACCCAGTACTTC	CASSSPVAGGHTGQETQYF
TRBD2	TRBV19	TRBJ2-7	.	TGTGCCAGTAGTACGGGGGGAGCAGGCAAGCAGTACTTC	CASSTGGAGKQYF
TRBD1	TRBV6-5	TRBJ2-2	.	TGTGCCAGCACTCGACAGGGCGCGAACACCGGGGAGCTGTTTTTT	CASTRQGANTGELFF
TRBD2	TRBV19	TRBJ2-7	.	TGTGCCAGTAGTAAGACTAGCGGGACTAACGAGCAGTACTTC	CASSKTSGTNEQYF
.	TRBV5-8	TRBJ2-7	many	TGTGCCAGCAGCTTGGCCGGGCACTCCTACGAGCAGTACTTC	CASSLAGHSYEQYF
.	TRBV27	TRBJ1-5	.	TGTGCCAGCAGCCACGGGACTTTCAATCAGCCCCAGCATTTT	CASSHGTFNQPQHF
TRBD1	TRBV2	TRBJ1-2	.	TGTGCCAGCAGTGGGGACAGGGGCTCTAACTATGGCTACACCTTC	CASSGDRGSNYGYTF
.	TRBV7-2	TRBJ2-5	few	TGTGCCAGCAGCCCGAGACAGGGGAGGGGAGAGACCCAGTACTTC	CASSPRQGRGETQYF
.	TRBV7-8	TRBJ2-7	once	TGTGCCAGCAGCCCCACTAGACAGCTCTACGAGCAGTACTTC	CASSPTRQLYEQYF
TRBD1	TRBV6-5	TRBJ2-1	.	TGTGCCAGCAGGGATCAGAAAGGGGGCTTGGGGTTCTTC	CASRDQKGGLGFF
.	TRBV27	TRBJ1-6	many	TGTGCCAGCAGCCTGATCGGTCCCTCCTATAATTCACCCCTCCACTTT	CASSLIGPSYNSPLHF
.	TRBV5-4	TRBJ1-5	.	TGTGCCAGCAGCCGAGGGGCGGGGCAGAATCAGCCCCAGCATTTT	CASSRGAGQNQPQHF
.	TRBV19	TRBJ2-7	.	TGTGCCAGTAGTATCTCGGACTTACCGGCCTACGAGCAGTACTTC	CASSISDLPAYEQYF
TRBD1	TRBV10-3	TRBJ1-5	.	TGTGCCATCAGTCTGGGACAGGGGAACAATCAGCCCCAGCATTTT	CAISLGQGNNQPQHF
TRBD1	TRBV2	TRBJ1-5	.	TGTGCCAGCAGAGGGACAGGGGGGCTTCAGCCCCAGCATTTT	CASRGTGGLQPQHF
TRBD1	TRBV28	TRBJ2-3	.	TGTGCCAGCAGCCCTGGGACAGCGGGCACAGATACGCAGTATTTT	CASSPGTAGTDTQYF
TRBD1	TRBV6-1	TRBJ1-5	.	TGTGCCAGCAGTGCCACCGTAGACAGGGGCGGCCAGCCCCAGCATTTT	CASSATVDRGGQPQHF
.	TRBV10-2	TRBJ2-5	.	TGCGCCAGCAGTGAGGGGGCTAGGGGTTCAGTTGGGACCCAGTACTTC	CASSEGARGSVGTQYF
.	TRBV7-8	TRBJ1-1	.	TGTGCCAGCAGCTCCCTGAAAACCGGGGGCGCTTTCTTT	CASSSLKTGGAFF
.	TRBV28	TRBJ2-7	.	TGTGCCAGCAGTCCCCCGGACTACTCCTACGAGCAGTACTTC	CASSPPDYSYEQYF
.	TRBV29-1	TRBJ2-5	.	TGCAGCGTTGCCAGGGCAGGGAGCCAAGAGACCCAGTACTTC	CSVARAGSQETQYF
.	TRBV19	TRBJ2-2	.	TGTGCCAGTATAAAAAACGGGGAGCTGTTTTTT	CASIKNGELFF
.	TRBV2	TRBJ2-1	.	TGTGCCACAGGGGAGCGTCGTAGTGAGCAGTTCTTC	CATGERRSEQFF
TRBD2	TRBV27	TRBJ2-7	.	TGTGCCAGCAGTCCACAAACTAGCGGATCCTACGAGCAGTACTTC	CASSPQTSGSYEQYF
TRBD2	TRBV27	TRBJ2-7	.	TGTGCCAGCAGCCTACGACGTAGGACTAGCGTTTACGAGCAGTACTTC	CASSLRRRTSVYEQYF
.	TRBV19	TRBJ2-1	many	TGTGCCAGTAAGTCGGACCGGCAGTTCTTC	CASKSDRQFF
TRBD2	TRBV4-2	TRBJ2-1	.	TGTGCCAGCAGCCGGACTAGTCTTGTGATCAATGAGCAGTTCTTC	CASSRTSLVINEQFF
.	TRBV4-1	TRBJ1-1	once	TGCGCCAGCAGCCAAGTTGGCAGCCTGAACACTGAAGCTTTCTTT	CASSQVGSLNTEAFF
.	TRBV6-5	TRBJ1-2	.	TGTGCCAGCAGTGAATATTATGGCTACACCTTC	CASSEYYGYTF
.	TRBV2	TRBJ1-2	.	TGTGCCAGCCCCTCCAAACAGGGTACCCTAAACTATGGCTACACCTTC	CASPSKQGTLNYGYTF
TRBD2	TRBV28	TRBJ2-5	.	TGTGCCAGCAGTTTGCGGACTAGCGGGAGTAGAGAGACCCAGTACTTC	CASSLRTSGSRETQYF
.	TRBV10-2	TRBJ1-2	.	TGCGCCAGCAGCCCATCCAGTTCCTATGGCTACACCTTC	CASSPSSSYGYTF
.	TRBV5-1	TRBJ2-1	few	TGCGCCAGCAGCTTGGCCTCTGGCTCCTACAATGAGCAGTTCTTC	CASSLASGSYNEQFF
.	TRBV27	TRBJ1-1	.	TGTGCCAGCAGTTTAAAGCAGGGGACTGCAAGAGAAGCTTTCTTT	CASSLKQGTAREAFF
.	TRBV2	TRBJ2-5	.	TGTGCCAGCAGTTTCTTTTCCAGGGGGGGAGAGACCCAGTACTTC	CASSFFSRGGETQYF
TRBD1	TRBV6-1	TRBJ2-6	few	TGTGCCAGCTTGCAGGGGGCATCGGGGGCCAACGTCCTGACTTTC	CASLQGASGANVLTF
TRBD2	TRBV2	TRBJ2-7	few	TGTGCCAGCAGTGAAGGGGCTAGCGGGAGGGCCAATTGGGACGAGCAGTACTTC	CASSEGASGRANWDEQYF
.	TRBV5-1	TRBJ2-1	.	TGCGCCAGCAGCTTGGGGGCACGATACAATGAGCAGTTCTTC	CASSLGARYNEQFF
.	TRBV28	TRBJ2-7	.	TGTGCCAGCAGTCTCGGGACTCCTGGCGAGCAGTACTTC	CASSLGTPGEQYF
TRBD1	TRBV6-1	TRBJ2-4	once	TGTGCCAGCAGTGATTCATCGGGACAGGCCTGGGGGGCCAAAAACATTCAGTACTTC	CASSDSSGQAWGAKNIQYF
TRBD2	TRBV2	TRBJ2-2	.	TGTGCCAGCAGTGTAAAGCGGGAGTCGTGGACCGGGGAGCTGTTTTTT	CASSVKRESWTGELFF
TRBD2	TRBV7-6	TRBJ2-1	.	TGTGCCAGCAGCTCCTTTCTAGCGGGAGACGGTGAGCAGTTCTTC	CASSSFLAGDGEQFF
.	TRBV5-1	TRBJ1-4	.	TGCGCCAGCAGCTTGTGGGGCTACAATGAAAAACTGTTTTTT	CASSLWGYNEKLFF
TRBD2	TRBV28	TRBJ2-1	once	TGTGCCAGCAGCCCTAGCGGGGGCACCTACAATGAGCAGTTCTTC	CASSPSGGTYNEQFF
.	TRBV29-1	TRBJ2-3	.	TGCAGCGTTGAGGTTGCACCTGGGGGGACAGATACGCAGTATTTT	CSVEVAPGGTDTQYF
TRBD1	TRBV5-1	TRBJ2-2	.	TGCGCCAGCAGCCCCGACAGGGCTTCCGGGGAGCTGTTTTTT	CASSPDRASGELFF
TRBD1	TRBV19	TRBJ2-5	.	TGTGTCAGTAGTATCCGATGGACAGGGGGGAAAGAGACCCAGTACTTC	CVSSIRWTGGKETQYF
.	TRBV5-1	TRBJ1-1	few	TGCGCCAGCAGCTTGGTGGGGATGAACACTGAAGCTTTCTTT	CASSLVGMNTEAFF